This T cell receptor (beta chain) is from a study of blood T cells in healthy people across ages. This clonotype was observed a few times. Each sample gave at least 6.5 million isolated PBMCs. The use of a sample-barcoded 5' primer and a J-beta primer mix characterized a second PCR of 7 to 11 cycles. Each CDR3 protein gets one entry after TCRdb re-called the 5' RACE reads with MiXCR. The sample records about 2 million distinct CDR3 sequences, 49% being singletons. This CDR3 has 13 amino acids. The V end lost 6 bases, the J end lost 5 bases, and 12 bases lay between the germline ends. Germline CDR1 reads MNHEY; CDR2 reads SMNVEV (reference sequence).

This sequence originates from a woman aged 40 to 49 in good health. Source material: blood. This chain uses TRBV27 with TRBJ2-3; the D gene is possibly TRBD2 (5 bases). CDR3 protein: CASRASGGDTQYF. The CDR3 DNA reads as TGTGCCAGCAGGGCGAGCGGTGGAGATACGCAGTATTTT.